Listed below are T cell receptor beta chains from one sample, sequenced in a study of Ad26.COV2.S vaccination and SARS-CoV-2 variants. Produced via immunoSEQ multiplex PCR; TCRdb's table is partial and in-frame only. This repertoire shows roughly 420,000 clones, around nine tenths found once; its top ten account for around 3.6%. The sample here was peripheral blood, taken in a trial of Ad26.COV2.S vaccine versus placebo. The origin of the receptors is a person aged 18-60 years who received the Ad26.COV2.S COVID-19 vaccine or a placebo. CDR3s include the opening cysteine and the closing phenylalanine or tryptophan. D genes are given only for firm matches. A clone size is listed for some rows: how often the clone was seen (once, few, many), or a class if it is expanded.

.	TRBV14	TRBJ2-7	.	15	TGTGCCAGCAGCCAAGATAGCCTAGACAACTACGAGCAGTACTTC	CASSQDSLDNYEQYF
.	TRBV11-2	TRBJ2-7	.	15	TGTGCCAGCCGCCTCTCGAGGGGCCGATCCTACGAGCAGTACTTC	CASRLSRGRSYEQYF
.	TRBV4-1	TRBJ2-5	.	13	TGCGCCAGCAGCCAAGTTATCCAAGAGACCCAGTACTTC	CASSQVIQETQYF
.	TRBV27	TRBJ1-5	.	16	TGTGCCAGCAGTCCGACCCCCAGGGTTAGCAATCAGCCCCAGCATTTT	CASSPTPRVSNQPQHF
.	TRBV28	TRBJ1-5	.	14	TGTGCCAGCAGTTTACACAACTACAATCAGCCCCAGCATTTT	CASSLHNYNQPQHF
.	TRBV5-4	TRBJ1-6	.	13	TGTGCCAGCAGCTTGGACCGTAATTCACCCCTCCACTTT	CASSLDRNSPLHF
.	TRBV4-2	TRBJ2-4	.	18	TGTGCCAGCAGCCAAAAGGGATATTCAGCTCGGGGCAAAAACATTCAGTACTTC	CASSQKGYSARGKNIQYF
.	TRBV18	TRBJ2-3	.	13	TGTGCCAGCTCTCAAATAGGGGAAGATACGCAGTATTTT	CASSQIGEDTQYF
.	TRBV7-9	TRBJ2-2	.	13	TGTGCCAGACGGACAGAGAACACCGGGGAGCTGTTTTTT	CARRTENTGELFF
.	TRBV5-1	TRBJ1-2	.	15	TGCGCCAGCAGCCAGGTTGGGGGTCTCCCTTATGGCTACACCTTC	CASSQVGGLPYGYTF
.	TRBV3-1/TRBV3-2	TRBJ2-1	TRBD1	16	TGTGCCAGCAGCTCCGGGACAGGGGGCTCCTACAATGAGCAGTTCTTC	CASSSGTGGSYNEQFF
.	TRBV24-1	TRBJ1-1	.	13	TGTGCCACCAGTGATACCACATGGTCTGAAGCTTTCTTT	CATSDTTWSEAFF
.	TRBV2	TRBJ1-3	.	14	TGTGCCAGCAGTGTCTGGGGCTCTGGAAACACCATATATTTT	CASSVWGSGNTIYF
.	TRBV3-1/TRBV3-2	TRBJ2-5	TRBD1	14	TGTGCCAGCAGCCCATACGACAGGGAGGAGACCCAGTACTTC	CASSPYDREETQYF
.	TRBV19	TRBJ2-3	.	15	TGTGCCAGTACAGGGGCCTATTCTAGCACAGATACGCAGTATTTT	CASTGAYSSTDTQYF
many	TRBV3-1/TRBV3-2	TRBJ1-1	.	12	TGTGCCAGCAGCGGGGACAACACTGAAGCTTTCTTT	CASSGDNTEAFF
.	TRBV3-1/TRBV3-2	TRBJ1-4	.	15	TGTGCCAGCAGCCGTCTACAGGGTATGAATGAAAAACTGTTTTTT	CASSRLQGMNEKLFF
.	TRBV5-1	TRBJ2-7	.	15	TGCGCCAGCAGCTTGAGGGGTTTCGAGATCTACGAGCAGTACTTC	CASSLRGFEIYEQYF
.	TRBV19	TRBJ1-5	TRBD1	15	TGTGCCAGTACTCCTCGGGGACAGGGTACGCAGCCCCAGCATTTT	CASTPRGQGTQPQHF
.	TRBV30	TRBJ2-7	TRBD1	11	TGTGCCTTAAACAGGGGCTACGAGCAGTACTTC	CALNRGYEQYF
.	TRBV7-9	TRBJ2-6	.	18	TGTGCCAGCAGTTCTCCGGGACTCGCTAGCTCTGGGGCCAACGTCCTGACTTTC	CASSSPGLASSGANVLTF
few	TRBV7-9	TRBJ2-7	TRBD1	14	TGTGCCAGCAGCTTAGGCACAGGGGGCGAGGAGCAGTACTTC	CASSLGTGGEEQYF